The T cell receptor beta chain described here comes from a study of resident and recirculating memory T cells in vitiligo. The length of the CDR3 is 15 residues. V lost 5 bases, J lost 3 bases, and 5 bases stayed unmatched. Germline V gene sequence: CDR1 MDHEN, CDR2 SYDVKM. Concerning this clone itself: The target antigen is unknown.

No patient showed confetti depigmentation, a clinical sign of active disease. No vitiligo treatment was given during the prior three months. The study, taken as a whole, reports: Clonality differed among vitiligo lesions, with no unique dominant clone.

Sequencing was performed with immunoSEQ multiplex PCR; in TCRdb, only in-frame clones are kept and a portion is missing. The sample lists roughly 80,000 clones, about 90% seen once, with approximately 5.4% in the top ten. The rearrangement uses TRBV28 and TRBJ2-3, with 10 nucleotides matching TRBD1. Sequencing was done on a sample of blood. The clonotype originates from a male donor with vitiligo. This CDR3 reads CASSPGDRGTDTQYF. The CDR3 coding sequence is TGTGCCAGCAGTCCTGGGGACAGGGGAACAGATACGCAGTATTTT.